These 11 T cell receptor beta chains were sequenced from one sample in a study of blood T cell repertoires in COVID-19. Profiling relied on immunoSEQ multiplex PCR, and the TCRdb table lists in-frame clones only, not all of them. The sample includes about 270,000 clones, about nine tenths of them seen just once. Sequenced sample: peripheral blood. These receptor sequences come from a man aged 40-49 years who had recovered from COVID-19.

On this clone itself: This specimen includes other DNA sequences encoding the same CDR3. The rearrangement joins TRBV5-1 to TRBJ2-7; D gene unclear. Germline V gives CDR1 SGHRS, CDR2 YFSETQ. The V end was cut by 1 base, the J end by 0 bases, with 5 bases between. The CDR3 contains 13 residues. The CDR3 region has the DNA TGCGCCAGCAGCTTGCGGTCCTCCTACGAGCAGTACTTC. Translating it yields CASSLRSSYEQYF.

The chain carries TRBV19 and TRBJ1-2; no clear D gene. Trimming removed 1 base at V and 0 bases at J, with 6 bases between. This CDR3 is built from 14 residues. Germline V lookup: CDR1 LNHDA, CDR2 SQIVND (reference sequence). The CDR3 sequence: CASSIVTSNYGYTF. The DNA for the CDR3 is TGTGCCAGTAGTATAGTAACATCTAACTATGGCTACACCTTC.

In DNA, the CDR3 is TGTGCCAGCACCAGCGGGGGGACAGTCTACGAGCAGTACTTC. Translation gives CASTSGGTVYEQYF. The chain joins TRBV6-5 to TRBJ2-7; the match to TRBD2 covers 9 bases. This CDR3 is 14 amino acids long. The V and J ends lost 7 bases and 3 bases, in that order; junction bases with no gene match: 7. CDR1 and CDR2 from the germline V gene are MNHEY and SVGAGI.

The chain combines TRBV6-5 with TRBJ2-7; a weak D match, TRBD2 (6 bases). CDR1 and CDR2 (germline): MNHEY, SVGAGI. The CDR3 has 14 residues. Trimming removed 0 bases at V and 5 bases at J, with 11 bases between. CDR3 region: CASSYSILAHEQYF. CDR3 nucleotides: TGTGCCAGCAGTTACTCGATACTAGCCCACGAGCAGTACTTC.

In its sample, this clone was seen a few times. The chain employs TRBV5-1 and TRBJ2-3, with D maybe TRBD1 (6 bases). Germline V gene lookup returns CDR1 SGHRS and CDR2 YFSETQ. The CDR3 runs to 15 residues. The V end was cut by 0 bases, the J end by 4 bases, with 12 bases between. The CDR3: CASSLGGHISDTQYF. The CDR3 region has the DNA TGCGCCAGCAGCTTGGGGGGACATATCTCAGATACGCAGTATTTT.

The chain joins TRBV4-2 to TRBJ2-5; TRBD2 aligns across 14 bases. Germline V gives CDR1 LGHNA, CDR2 YNFKEQ. The junction had 17 bases not matched to a gene; V was cut back by 0 bases and J by 5 bases. CDR3 length equals 21 residues. In DNA, the CDR3 is TGTGCCAGCAGCCAAGAAGGCTGGGGGACTAGCGGGAGAAGTTCGGGGGAGACCCAGTACTTC. The encoded protein is CASSQEGWGTSGRSSGETQYF.

V usage is TRBV28 and J usage is TRBJ2-3; 7 bases map to TRBD2. The CDR3 sequence is 18 residues long. Per the germline V gene, CDR1 is MDHEN and CDR2 is SYDVKM. V shed 3 bases and J 4 bases; nucleotides not matched to a gene: 16. CDR3 residues: CASSFWAGGSMGSDTQYF. The CDR3 DNA is TGTGCCAGCAGTTTTTGGGCCGGCGGGAGTATGGGGTCAGATACGCAGTATTTT.

This clone has a single count. The sample has other DNA sequences that encode this CDR3 too. The chain carries TRBV5-1 and TRBJ2-7, with TRBD2 matching over 14 bases. This CDR3 is 15 amino acids long. The V and J ends lost 4 bases and 3 bases, in that order; junction bases with no gene match: 3. Germline V gene sequence: CDR1 SGHRS, CDR2 YFSETQ. CDR3: CASSRGTSGSYEQYF. CDR3 DNA sequence: TGCGCCAGCAGCCGCGGGACTAGCGGGAGCTACGAGCAGTACTTC. Filled out from reference TRBV5-1 and TRBJ2-7, the complete variable domain reads KAGVTQTPRYLIKTRGQQVTLSCSPISGHRSVSWYQQTPGQGLQFLFEYFSETQRNKGNFPGRFSGRQFSNSRSEMNVSTLELGDSALYLCASSRGTSGSYEQYFGPGTRLTVT.

Concerning this clone itself: The same CDR3 can be traced to other DNA sequences in this sample. The chain couples TRBV5-1 to TRBJ2-7; weak D call: TRBD2 (6 bases). The CDR3 has 13 amino acids. V dropped 4 bases and J dropped 3 bases, with 11 bases sitting between them. Germline CDR1 and CDR2: SGHRS and YFSETQ. DNA for the CDR3: TGCGCCAGCAGCCTTAGCGGCCTCTACGAGCAGTACTTC. Protein product: CASSLSGLYEQYF.

The chain combines TRBV5-6 with TRBJ2-1, with D maybe TRBD2 (5 bases). This CDR3 has 17 amino acids. Trimming shortened V by 5 bases and J by 7 bases, and 25 bases separated the two germline ends. Germline CDR1 SGHDT, CDR2 YYEEEE. CDR3 nucleotides: TGTGCCAGCAGGCCAACACGACGTACCCGGACTGGGAATGAGCAGTTCTTC. Protein sequence: CASRPTRRTRTGNEQFF. Full variable domain (missing parts from reference TRBV5-6 and TRBJ2-1): DAGVTQSPTHLIKTRGQQVTLRCSPKSGHDTVSWYQQALGQGPQFIFQYYEEEERQRGNFPDRFSGHQFPNYSSELNVNALLLGDSALYLCASRPTRRTRTGNEQFFGPGTRLTVL.

The chain recombines TRBV5-4 with TRBJ1-2, with 8 bases fitting TRBD1. Germline V gives CDR1 SGHNT, CDR2 YYREEE (reference sequence). This CDR3 is 13 amino acids long. Trimming removed 2 bases from V and 5 bases from J; junction bases left unmatched: 2. The CDR3 reads CASSLRTGYGYTF. The DNA for the CDR3 is TGTGCCAGCAGCTTACGGACAGGGTATGGCTACACCTTC.